These 2 T cell receptor beta chains originate from one sample sequenced in a study of cytomegalovirus exposure and HLA in healthy donors. The PCR was carried out with 60 Vbeta primers and 13 Jbeta primers. This table comes from immunoSEQ multiplex PCR, and its TCRdb copy is limited to in-frame clones, with some not included. The data contain approximately 150,000 clones, approximately 71% of them singletons. The sample consisted of PBMCs. These receptors originate from a woman aged 55-70 years in good health and CMV-seronegative.

The V gene is TRBV27, the J gene TRBJ2-3; 10 bases map to TRBD2. Germline loops: CDR1 MNHEY, CDR2 SMNVEV (reference sequence). This CDR3 has 14 residues. V trimming: 2 bases; J trimming: 5 bases; junction bases outside the gene matches: 1. The CDR3 sequence is CASSLLAGEDTQYF. CDR3 DNA sequence: TGTGCCAGCAGTTTACTAGCGGGGGAAGATACGCAGTATTTT.

The chain carries TRBV30 and TRBJ1-2; 7 bases fit TRBD1. J was trimmed by 0 bases and V by 1 base; bases with no gene match: 2. Looked up from germline, CDR1 is GTSNPN and CDR2 is SVGIG (reference sequence). This CDR3 has 14 amino acids. CDR3 in DNA: TGTGCCTGGAGTGGGGACAGAGCTAACTATGGCTACACCTTC. This sequence encodes CAWSGDRANYGYTF.